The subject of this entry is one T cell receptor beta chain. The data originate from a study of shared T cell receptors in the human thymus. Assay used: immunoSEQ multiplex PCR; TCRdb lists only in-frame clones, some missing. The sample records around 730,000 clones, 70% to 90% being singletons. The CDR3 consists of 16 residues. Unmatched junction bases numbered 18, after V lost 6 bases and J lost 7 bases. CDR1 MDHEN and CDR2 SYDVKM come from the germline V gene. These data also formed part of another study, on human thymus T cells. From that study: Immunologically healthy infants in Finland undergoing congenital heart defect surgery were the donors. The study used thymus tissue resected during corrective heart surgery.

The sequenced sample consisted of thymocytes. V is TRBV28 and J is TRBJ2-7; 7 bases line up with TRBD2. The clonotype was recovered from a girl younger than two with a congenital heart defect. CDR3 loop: CASSYHRGGQTWEQYF. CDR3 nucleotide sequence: TGTGCCAGCAGCTACCACCGGGGAGGGCAGACCTGGGAGCAGTACTTC.